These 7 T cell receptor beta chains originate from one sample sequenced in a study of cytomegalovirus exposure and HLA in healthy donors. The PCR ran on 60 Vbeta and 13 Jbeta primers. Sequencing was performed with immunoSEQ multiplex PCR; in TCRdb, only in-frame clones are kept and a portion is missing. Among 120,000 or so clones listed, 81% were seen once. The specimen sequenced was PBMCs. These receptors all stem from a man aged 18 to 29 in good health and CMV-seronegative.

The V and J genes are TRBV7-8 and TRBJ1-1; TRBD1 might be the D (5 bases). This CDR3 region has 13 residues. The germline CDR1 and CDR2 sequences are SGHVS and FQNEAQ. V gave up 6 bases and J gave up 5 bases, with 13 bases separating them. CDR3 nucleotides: TGTGCCAGCAGGCGCCAGGGTCGAACTGAAGCTTTCTTT. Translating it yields CASRRQGRTEAFF.

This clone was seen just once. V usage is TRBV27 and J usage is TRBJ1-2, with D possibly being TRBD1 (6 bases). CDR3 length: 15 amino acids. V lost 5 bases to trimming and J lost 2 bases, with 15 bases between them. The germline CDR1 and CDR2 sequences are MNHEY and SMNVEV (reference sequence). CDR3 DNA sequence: TGTGCCAGCAGTGCCTTCCAGGGGCCAAACTATGGCTACACCTTC. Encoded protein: CASSAFQGPNYGYTF.

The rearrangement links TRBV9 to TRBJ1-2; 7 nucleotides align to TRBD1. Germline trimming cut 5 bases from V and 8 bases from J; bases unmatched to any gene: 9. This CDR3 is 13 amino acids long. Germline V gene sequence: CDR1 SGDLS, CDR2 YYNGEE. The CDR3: CASSTDRAFGYTF. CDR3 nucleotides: TGTGCCAGCAGTACCGACAGGGCGTTCGGCTACACCTTC.

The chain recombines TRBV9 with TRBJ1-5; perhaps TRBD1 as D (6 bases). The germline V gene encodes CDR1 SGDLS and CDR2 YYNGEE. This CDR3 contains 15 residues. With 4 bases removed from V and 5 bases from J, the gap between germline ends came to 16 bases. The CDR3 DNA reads TGTGCCAGCAGCACACAGGGAAAGAGGGATCAGCCCCAGCATTTT. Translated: CASSTQGKRDQPQHF.

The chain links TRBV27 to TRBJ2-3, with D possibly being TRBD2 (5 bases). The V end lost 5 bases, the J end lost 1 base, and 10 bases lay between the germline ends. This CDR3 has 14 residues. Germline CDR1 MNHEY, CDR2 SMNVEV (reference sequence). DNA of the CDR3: TGTGCCAGCAGTCCGGACTTTCGCACAGATACGCAGTATTTT. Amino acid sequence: CASSPDFRTDTQYF.

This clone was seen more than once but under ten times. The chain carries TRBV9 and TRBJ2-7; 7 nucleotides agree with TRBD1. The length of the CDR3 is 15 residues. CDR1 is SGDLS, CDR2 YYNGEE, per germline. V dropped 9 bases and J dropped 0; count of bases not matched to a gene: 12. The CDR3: CAILEQGPSSYEQYF. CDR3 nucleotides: TGTGCCATCCTAGAACAGGGGCCCAGCTCCTACGAGCAGTACTTC.

CDR3: CASSPWAGGRNTEAFF. CDR3 in DNA: TGTGCCAGCAGCCCCTGGGCAGGGGGGAGGAACACTGAAGCTTTCTTT. The chain recombines TRBV11-2 with TRBJ1-1; 7 nucleotides align to TRBD1. Trimming at V came to 5 bases and at J to 1 base, leaving 10 bases not matched to a gene. The germline CDR1 and CDR2 sequences are SGHAT and FQNNGV. The CDR3 sequence is 16 residues long. The full variable domain, completed using reference TRBV11-2 and TRBJ1-1, is EAGVAQSPRYKIIEKRQSVAFWCNPISGHATLYWYQQILGQGPKLLIQFQNNGVVDDSQLPKDRFSAERLKGVDSTLKIQPAKLEDSAVYLCASSPWAGGRNTEAFFGQGTRLTVV.